One and the same sample provided the 22 T cell receptor beta chains below, sequenced in a study of T cells after yellow fever vaccination. MiXCR, run by TCRdb on the 5' RACE reads, gives a single entry per CDR3 protein. Of around 530,000 distinct CDR3 sequences in the sample, 17% were seen once. The source material was PBMCs, sampled 5 days after the first yellow fever vaccination. The receptors here all came from a man between 18 and 29 years old who received the YFV17D yellow fever vaccine.

The chain couples TRBV7-2 to TRBJ2-1; 11 bases agree with TRBD2. The CDR3 spans 14 residues. The J segment lost 10 bases and the V segment lost 6 bases, leaving 8 bases of the junction unmatched. Germline loops: CDR1 SGHTA, CDR2 FQGNSA. CDR3 protein: CASRGSGGASEQFF. CDR3 in DNA: TGTGCCAGCAGAGGTAGCGGGGGGGCCAGCGAGCAGTTCTTC.

This clonotype came up a few times. The CDR3 DNA is TGTGCCAGCAGCGCAGGCTTGGGGGCCGTGAATGAGCAGTTCTTC. It translates to CASSAGLGAVNEQFF. The chain combines TRBV4-2 with TRBJ2-1; weak D call: TRBD1 (6 bases). The CDR3 contains 15 residues. CDR1 is LGHNA, CDR2 YNFKEQ, per germline. V was shortened by 5 bases and J by 7 bases, with 18 bases between the two germline ends.

V and J are TRBV7-2 and TRBJ2-7; D is tentatively TRBD1 or TRBD2 (6 bases each). V lost 1 base to trimming and J lost 3 bases, with 13 bases between them. The CDR3 runs to 15 residues. CDR1 SGHTA and CDR2 FQGNSA come from the germline V gene. CDR3 in DNA: TGTGCCAGCAGCTTAGGTACCGGGGGACACTACGAGCAGTACTTC. It encodes CASSLGTGGHYEQYF.

This clonotype has a handful of counts. The chain joins TRBV12-3 or TRBV12-4 to TRBJ1-5; 11 bases align to TRBD1. The CDR3 spans 15 residues. Germline trimming cut 6 bases from V and 5 bases from J; bases unmatched to any gene: 6. The CDR3: CASSSGQGAYQPQHF. CDR3 sequence (DNA): TGTGCCAGCAGCTCAGGACAGGGGGCATATCAGCCCCAGCATTTT.

The chain employs TRBV10-2 and TRBJ1-1, with no clear D. Trimming shortened V by 4 bases and J by 0 bases, and 6 bases separated the two germline ends. Germline V gives CDR1 WSHSY, CDR2 SAAADI. The CDR3 is made up of 13 amino acids. CDR3 protein: CASSGVLNTEAFF. CDR3 nucleotide sequence: TGCGCCAGCAGTGGGGTACTGAACACTGAAGCTTTCTTT.

Only a few counts were recorded for this clonotype. This sequence joins TRBV18 and TRBJ2-2, with a weak D call TRBD2 (6 bases). V was pared by 4 bases and J by 2 bases, with 17 bases between. There are 17 residues in the CDR3. Germline assignment: CDR1 KGHSH and CDR2 LQKENI. CDR3 protein: CASSLIWRTINTGELFF. In DNA form, the CDR3 reads TGTGCCAGCTCACTGATATGGCGGACTATAAACACCGGGGAGCTGTTTTTT.

This clonotype was seen a handful of times. V gene TRBV15 combines with J gene TRBJ2-1; D perhaps matches TRBD2 (6 bases). This CDR3 spans 17 amino acids. Trimming stripped 0 bases from V and 4 bases from J, with 16 bases between. In germline, CDR1 is LNHNV, CDR2 YYDKDF (reference sequence). The chain's CDR3 is CATSRDKGAGRYNEQFF. The CDR3 region has the DNA TGTGCCACCAGCAGAGATAAGGGTGCGGGGCGGTACAATGAGCAGTTCTTC.

This clonotype was picked up a small number of times. V and J are TRBV10-3 and TRBJ2-5; tentative D call: TRBD2 (7 bases). Looked up from germline, CDR1 is ENHRY and CDR2 is SYGVKD. The CDR3 is made up of 13 amino acids. Trimming left V 10 bases short and J 7 bases short, with 19 bases between. CDR3 in amino acids: CATFGGRGGTQYF. As DNA, the CDR3 is TGTGCCACCTTCGGGGGGCGCGGGGGGACCCAGTACTTC.

This clonotype was detected a few times. This rearrangement joins TRBV12-5 to TRBJ2-7; a possible D gene is TRBD2 (5 bases). The CDR3 loop spans 15 amino acids. The V gene's germline CDR1 is LGHNT and CDR2 FRNRAP. Trimming shortened V by 0 bases and J by 1 base, and 10 bases separated the two germline ends. The CDR3 DNA is TGTGCTAGTGGTTTGGTCGAGACTAAGTCCTACGAGCAGTACGTC. Its translation: CASGLVETKSYEQYV.

The chain recombines TRBV20-1 with TRBJ2-3, with D possibly TRBD2 on 7 matching bases. This CDR3 spans 15 amino acids. V dropped 0 bases and J dropped 1 base, with 11 bases sitting between them. Germline lookup yields CDR1 DFQATT and CDR2 SNEGSKA (reference sequence). In nucleotides, the CDR3 is TGCAGTGCTAGAGATTCGCGGGGGCGCACAGATACGCAGTATTTT. Encoded protein: CSARDSRGRTDTQYF.

This clonotype was detected many times. This rearrangement joins TRBV5-1 to TRBJ1-2, with D perhaps TRBD1 (5 bases). The germline V gene encodes CDR1 SGHRS and CDR2 YFSETQ. The CDR3 runs 15 residues. V dropped 5 bases and J dropped 3 bases, with 17 bases sitting between them. Written as DNA, the CDR3 is TGCGCCAGCAGGCCAAACCAGGGTCGGGACTATGGCTACACCTTC. This sequence encodes CASRPNQGRDYGYTF.

The J gene is TRBJ2-7, the V gene TRBV29-1; 8 bases match TRBD2. After removal of 0 bases from V and 2 bases from J, the junction contained 9 bases not matched to a gene. This CDR3 contains 16 residues. Germline CDR1 and CDR2: SQVTM and ANQGSEA. CDR3 in amino acids: CSVEDRGAGGPYEQYF. In DNA form, the CDR3 reads TGCAGCGTTGAAGATCGCGGGGCGGGGGGTCCCTACGAGCAGTACTTC.

The table lists this clonotype with a few counts. The chain employs TRBV5-1 and TRBJ2-1, with TRBD2 matching 7 bases. The germline V gene encodes CDR1 SGHRS and CDR2 YFSETQ. CDR3 length: 19 amino acids. J gave up 0 bases and V 3 bases, and 15 bases lay outside the gene matches. CDR3 DNA: TGCGCCAGCAGCTCCCCTAGAGGACTAGTCTCGAGCTCCTACAATGAGCAGTTCTTC. It encodes CASSSPRGLVSSSYNEQFF.

This chain joins TRBV2 and TRBJ2-7; the D call may be TRBD1 or TRBD2 (6 bases each). The CDR3 extends over 13 amino acids. Germline lookup yields CDR1 SNHLY and CDR2 FYNNEI. V was pared by 4 bases and J by 5 bases, with 12 bases between. The CDR3 here is CASSVGGDHEQYV. CDR3 coding DNA: TGTGCCAGCAGTGTCGGGGGCGACCACGAGCAGTACGTC.

The chain combines TRBV7-3 with TRBJ1-2, with D tentatively TRBD1 (6 bases). The V gene's germline CDR1 is SGHTA and CDR2 FQGTGA. V was pared by 4 bases and J by 4 bases, with 16 bases between. The CDR3 is made up of 15 amino acids. CDR3 residues: CASSSDSLISYGYTF. The CDR3 region has the DNA TGTGCCAGCAGCTCGGACAGCCTGATTTCCTATGGCTACACCTTC.

This clonotype was picked up a small number of times. The chain couples TRBV12-3 or TRBV12-4 to TRBJ1-6; D possibly corresponds to TRBD1 (5 bases). The CDR3 length is 15 residues. V dropped 3 bases and J dropped 9 bases, with 15 bases sitting between them. This CDR3 is CASSFLYGAGSPLHF. The CDR3 DNA reads TGTGCCAGCAGTTTTCTATACGGGGCCGGTTCACCCCTCCACTTT.

V gene TRBV30 combines with J gene TRBJ2-7; D call uncertain. Trimming shortened V by 4 bases and J by 4 bases, and 8 bases separated the two germline ends. Per the germline V gene, CDR1 is GTSNPN and CDR2 is SVGIG (reference sequence). CDR3 length: 11 residues. CDR3 protein: CAWNGPYEQYF. The CDR3 nucleotides read TGTGCCTGGAACGGACCATACGAGCAGTACTTC.

The rearrangement joins TRBV10-3 to TRBJ2-2; maybe TRBD1 (6 bases). Germline lookup yields CDR1 ENHRY and CDR2 SYGVKD. The V gene lost 10 bases and the J gene lost 1 base, with 22 bases spanning the gap. The CDR3 totals 17 residues. The CDR3 loop reads CATGQKGLGQNTGELFF. CDR3 sequence (DNA): TGTGCCACCGGACAAAAGGGGCTGGGACAGAACACCGGGGAGCTGTTTTTT.

V and J are TRBV5-1 and TRBJ1-2; 8 nucleotides align to TRBD1. This CDR3 has 15 amino acids. Germline CDR1 SGHRS, CDR2 YFSETQ. J lost 6 bases, V lost 4 bases, and 11 bases had no gene match. CDR3 region: CASSRPGQVPNGYTF. CDR3 DNA sequence: TGCGCCAGCAGCAGGCCGGGACAGGTCCCCAATGGCTACACCTTC.

This clonotype was counted only a few times. CDR3 nucleotide sequence: TGTGCCAGCAGCCCAATTCCGGGTGGAAACTATGGCTACACCTTC. This gives the protein CASSPIPGGNYGYTF. This chain links TRBV3-1 with TRBJ1-2; D unresolved. With 4 bases removed from V and 2 bases from J, the gap between germline ends came to 14 bases. The CDR3 has 15 residues. The germline V gene has CDR1 LGHDT and CDR2 YNNKEL (reference sequence).

This clonotype was counted only a few times. The rearrangement uses TRBV5-1 and TRBJ2-6; maybe TRBD1 (6 bases). The germline gives CDR1 SGHRS, CDR2 YFSETQ. The germline V and J ends were trimmed by 3 bases and 1 base, with 11 bases remaining between them. The CDR3 loop spans 16 amino acids. The CDR3 sequence is CASSSDRLSGANVLTF. DNA for the CDR3: TGCGCCAGCAGCTCGGACAGACTGTCTGGGGCCAACGTCCTGACTTTC. Full variable domain (remainder filled in from reference TRBV5-1 and TRBJ2-6): KAGVTQTPRYLIKTRGQQVTLSCSPISGHRSVSWYQQTPGQGLQFLFEYFSETQRNKGNFPGRFSGRQFSNSRSEMNVSTLELGDSALYLCASSSDRLSGANVLTFGAGSRLTVL.

V is TRBV5-4 and J is TRBJ2-7; D is unclear. Trimming shortened V by 0 bases and J by 6 bases, and 16 bases separated the two germline ends. Germline CDR1 reads SGHNT; CDR2 reads YYREEE (reference sequence). This CDR3 region has 15 residues. CDR3 amino acids: CASSLEFGLASEQYV. The CDR3 DNA is TGTGCCAGCAGCTTGGAATTCGGCTTAGCAAGCGAGCAGTACGTC.